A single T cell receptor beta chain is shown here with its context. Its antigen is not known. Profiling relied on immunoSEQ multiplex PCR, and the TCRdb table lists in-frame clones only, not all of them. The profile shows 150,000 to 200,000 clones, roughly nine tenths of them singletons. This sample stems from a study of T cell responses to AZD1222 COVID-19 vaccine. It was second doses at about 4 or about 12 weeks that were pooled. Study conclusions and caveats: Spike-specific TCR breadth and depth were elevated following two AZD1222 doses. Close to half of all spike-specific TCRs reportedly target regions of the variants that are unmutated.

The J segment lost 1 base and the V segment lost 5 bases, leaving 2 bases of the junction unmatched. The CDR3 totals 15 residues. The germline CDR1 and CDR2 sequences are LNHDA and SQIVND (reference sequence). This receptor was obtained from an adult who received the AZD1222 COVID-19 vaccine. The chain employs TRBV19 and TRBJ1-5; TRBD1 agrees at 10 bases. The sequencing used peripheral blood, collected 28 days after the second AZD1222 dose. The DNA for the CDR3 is TGTGCCAGTAGTGGGGGACAGGGGAGCAATCAGCCCCAGCATTTT. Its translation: CASSGGQGSNQPQHF.